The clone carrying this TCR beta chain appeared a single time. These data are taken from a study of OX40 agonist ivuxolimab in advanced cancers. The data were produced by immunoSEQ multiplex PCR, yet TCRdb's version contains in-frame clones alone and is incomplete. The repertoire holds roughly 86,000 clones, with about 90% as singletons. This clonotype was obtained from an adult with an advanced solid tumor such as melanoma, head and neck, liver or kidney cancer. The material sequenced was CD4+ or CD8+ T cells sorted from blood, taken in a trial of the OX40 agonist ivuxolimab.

The CDR3 sequence is CASRVWASSYNEQFF. In DNA, the CDR3 is TGTGCCAGCAGAGTCTGGGCTAGCTCCTACAATGAGCAGTTCTTC. V usage is TRBV2 and J usage is TRBJ2-1, with D hard to call. This CDR3 is built from 15 residues. Trimming left V 6 bases short and J 0 bases short, with 12 bases between. Germline V lookup: CDR1 SNHLY, CDR2 FYNNEI.